Shown below are 10 T cell receptor beta chains from a single sample sequenced in a study of blood T cell repertoires in COVID-19. Profiling relied on immunoSEQ multiplex PCR, and the TCRdb table lists in-frame clones only, not all of them. Here the sample spans 110,000 to 150,000 clones, more than 70% being singletons. The sequencing sample was made of peripheral blood. The receptors here all came from a man in his fifties with active or convalescent COVID-19.

This clone was picked up a small number of times. The gene calls are TRBV30 and TRBJ1-6; D is uncertain. Germline CDR1 reads GTSNPN; CDR2 reads SVGIG (reference sequence). V gave up 3 bases and J gave up 9 bases, with 6 bases separating them. The CDR3 covers 11 residues. CDR3 protein: CAWSPGSPLHF. CDR3 bases: TGTGCCTGGAGCCCCGGTTCACCCCTCCACTTT.

The chain joins TRBV9 to TRBJ2-1; a weak D match, TRBD2 (5 bases). This CDR3 contains 17 residues. CDR1 and CDR2 (germline): SGDLS, YYNGEE. V was clipped by 0 bases and J by 0 bases, with 13 bases between them. CDR3 in amino acids: CASSVGSGGSSYNEQFF. CDR3 DNA sequence: TGTGCCAGCAGCGTAGGAAGCGGAGGCAGCTCCTACAATGAGCAGTTCTTC.

The gene calls are TRBV12-3 or TRBV12-4 and TRBJ1-1; no clear D. The V end lost 7 bases, the J end lost 5 bases, and 14 bases lay between the germline ends. The CDR3 is 13 residues long. CDR3 coding DNA: TGTGCCAGCACCCTGATGGAGGGTACTGAAGCTTTCTTT. Translating it yields CASTLMEGTEAFF.

The genes are TRBV9 and TRBJ2-5; D uncertain. The CDR3 is 15 amino acids. The germline V gene has CDR1 SGDLS and CDR2 YYNGEE. V lost 3 bases, J lost 5 bases, and 17 bases lay in between. The DNA for the CDR3 is TGTGCCAGCAGCGCAAACCTAGTATTCCACGAGACCCAGTACTTC. Amino acid sequence: CASSANLVFHETQYF.

The rearrangement uses TRBV18 and TRBJ1-1; maybe TRBD1 (6 bases). CDR1 is KGHSH and CDR2 is LQKENI in the germline V gene. With 4 bases removed from V and 1 base from J, the gap between germline ends came to 7 bases. The CDR3 loop spans 13 amino acids. This CDR3 reads CASSRTANTEAFF. CDR3 coding DNA: TGTGCCAGCTCACGGACAGCGAACACTGAAGCTTTCTTT.

The V call is TRBV6-5, the J call TRBJ1-1; 7 bases map to TRBD1. Trimming took 6 bases from V and 10 from J; bases not matched to a gene: 8. This CDR3 has 12 residues. From germline, CDR1 is MNHEY and CDR2 SVGAGI. CDR3 residues: CASRSDRVGAFF. The CDR3 coding sequence is TGTGCCAGCAGATCCGACAGGGTCGGAGCTTTCTTT.

The V gene is TRBV7-8, the J gene TRBJ1-5, with D possibly TRBD1 on 5 matching bases. CDR1 and CDR2 (germline): SGHVS, FQNEAQ. The CDR3 totals 14 residues. Trimming cost V 8 bases and J 2 bases, with 13 bases left between them. The CDR3 region has the DNA TGTGCCAGCGCCGGGTGGGGGGGCAATCAGCCCCAGCATTTT. It codes for CASAGWGGNQPQHF.

The chain combines TRBV15 with TRBJ2-7; D uncertain. Trimming cost V 1 base and J 3 bases, with 7 bases left between them. In germline, CDR1 is LNHNV, CDR2 YYDKDF (reference sequence). This CDR3 comprises 13 residues. This chain's CDR3 is CATSRVINYEQYF. The CDR3 region has the DNA TGTGCCACCAGCAGAGTTATAAACTACGAGCAGTACTTC.

This rearrangement joins TRBV7-9 to TRBJ2-7; 14 bases match TRBD2. The CDR3 is made up of 18 amino acids. Per the germline V gene, CDR1 is SEHNR and CDR2 is FQNEAQ (reference sequence). V gave up 3 bases and J gave up 1 base; unmatched junction bases: 8. The CDR3, as DNA: TGTGCCAGCAGCTTGGAGACTAGCGGGAGGGCTTTATCCTACGAGCAGTACTTC. This codes for CASSLETSGRALSYEQYF.

The chain links TRBV27 to TRBJ1-5; the D is unclear. CDR3 length: 15 amino acids. The ends were cut back, 4 bases at V and 3 bases at J, with 13 bases in the middle. Germline V gives CDR1 MNHEY, CDR2 SMNVEV (reference sequence). The CDR3 loop reads CASSWDGRVNQPQHF. The CDR3, as DNA: TGTGCCAGCAGTTGGGATGGGAGGGTCAATCAGCCCCAGCATTTT.